The 11 T cell receptor beta chains presented below share a single source sample, sequenced in a study of T-cell reconstitution after alpha-beta-depleted transplantation in children. Unique molecular identifiers featured in how the TCRbeta library was prepared. TCRdb fed the PCR reads into MiXCR, producing one record per CDR3 protein. The sample lists 17,000 or so distinct CDR3 sequences; 9.5% to 15% were seen once. Here the sequenced sample was PBMCs, mostly from graft donor cells, taken 180 days after TCRalphabeta/CD19-depleted stem cell transplant. These receptors all come from a boy younger than two who had a stem cell transplant for Wiskott-Aldrich syndrome, so the T cells may come from the graft donor.

V gene TRBV6-1 combines with J gene TRBJ1-5, with D possibly matching TRBD1 (6 bases). V dropped 6 bases and J dropped 5 bases, with 17 bases sitting between them. CDR1 is MNHNS, CDR2 SASEGT, per germline. The CDR3 spans 15 residues. CDR3 region: CASSQGGRGYQPQHF. The DNA for the CDR3 is TGTGCCAGCAGCCAAGGGGGTAGGGGTTATCAGCCCCAGCATTTT.

This clonotype occurred many times. The chain uses TRBV7-9 and TRBJ2-7; TRBD2 matches at 7 bases. Per the germline V gene, CDR1 is SEHNR and CDR2 is FQNEAQ (reference sequence). V dropped 5 bases and J dropped 5; count of bases not matched to a gene: 12. This CDR3 contains 15 residues. The CDR3 loop is CASSVTGTKGHEQYF. The CDR3 coding sequence is TGTGCCAGCAGCGTAACCGGGACTAAAGGGCACGAGCAGTACTTC. The whole variable domain, remainder taken from reference TRBV7-9 and TRBJ2-7, is DTGVSQNPRHKITKRGQNVTFRCDPISEHNRLYWYRQTLGQGPEFLTYFQNEAQLEKSRLLSDRFSAERPKGSFSTLEIQRTEQGDSAMYLCASSVTGTKGHEQYFGPGTRLTVT.

This clonotype was counted ten times or more. CDR3 residues: CASSLVSLSYEQYF. In DNA, the CDR3 is TGCGCCAGCAGCTTGGTCAGCCTATCCTACGAGCAGTACTTC. The V call is TRBV5-1, the J call TRBJ2-7; D is unclear. Per the germline V gene, CDR1 is SGHRS and CDR2 is YFSETQ. This CDR3 contains 14 residues. With 0 bases removed from V and 1 base from J, the gap between germline ends came to 8 bases.

The table lists this clonotype with many counts. The J gene is TRBJ2-5, the V gene TRBV5-1; 11 positions agree with TRBD2. There are 16 residues in the CDR3. Looked up from germline, CDR1 is SGHRS and CDR2 is YFSETQ. V shed 4 bases, J shed 0 bases, and the junction held 5 bases outside the gene matches. The DNA for the CDR3 is TGCGCCAGCAGCCTCTCTAGCGGGAGGAACCAAGAGACCCAGTACTTC. It translates to CASSLSSGRNQETQYF. The full variable domain, its missing parts supplied by reference TRBV5-1 and TRBJ2-5, is KAGVTQTPRYLIKTRGQQVTLSCSPISGHRSVSWYQQTPGQGLQFLFEYFSETQRNKGNFPGRFSGRQFSNSRSEMNVSTLELGDSALYLCASSLSSGRNQETQYFGPGTRLLVL.

There are many counts of this clonotype. The chain recombines TRBV7-8 with TRBJ1-5; no definite D call. The germline gives CDR1 SGHVS, CDR2 FQNEAQ. V was clipped by 1 base and J by 2 bases, with 3 bases between them. This CDR3 is built from 13 residues. The CDR3 is CASSLDRNQPQHF. CDR3 DNA sequence: TGTGCCAGCAGCTTAGACCGCAATCAGCCCCAGCATTTT.

This clonotype has at least ten counts. The chain is built from TRBV20-1 and TRBJ2-1; D gene unclear. CDR1 and CDR2 (germline): DFQATT, SNEGSKA (reference sequence). V shed 6 bases and J shed 5 bases, with 11 bases lying between them. CDR3 size: 12 residues. This CDR3 reads CSAMNDHNEQFF. For the CDR3, the DNA is TGCAGTGCAATGAACGACCACAATGAGCAGTTCTTC.

The table lists this clonotype with many counts. The V gene is TRBV6-1, the J gene TRBJ2-1; 7 nucleotides line up with TRBD2. The CDR3 spans 16 residues. Germline values: CDR1 MNHNS, CDR2 SASEGT. J gave up 2 bases and V 0 bases, and 4 bases lay outside the gene matches. The CDR3 spells CASSEATSQAYNEQFF. The CDR3 nucleotides read TGTGCCAGCAGTGAAGCGACTAGCCAGGCCTACAATGAGCAGTTCTTC.

The sample holds a few counts of this clonotype. This chain uses TRBV27 with TRBJ1-2; D is unresolved. V was cut by 8 bases and J by 8 bases, with 12 bases left in between. CDR1 is MNHEY, CDR2 SMNVEV, per germline (reference sequence). The CDR3 sequence is 11 residues long. The CDR3 nucleotides are TGTGCCAGCGGGAAGGGTACGGGCTACACCTTC. Amino acid sequence: CASGKGTGYTF.

This clonotype was observed a few times. The rearrangement uses TRBV7-9 and TRBJ1-3, with 7 bases lining up with TRBD1. Trimming cost V 10 bases and J 0 bases; bases outside gene matches: 9. The germline V gene has CDR1 SEHNR and CDR2 FQNEAQ (reference sequence). This CDR3 has 15 amino acids. In DNA form, the CDR3 reads TGTGCCACGGGACAGCTACTTCGCTCTGGAAACACCATATATTTT. As protein: CATGQLLRSGNTIYF.

This clonotype was detected many times. The V gene is TRBV4-1, the J gene TRBJ1-1, with D tentatively TRBD1 (5 bases). V dropped 1 base and J dropped 11 bases, with 23 bases sitting between them. The CDR3 runs 16 residues. Germline CDR1 is MGHRA and CDR2 is YSYEKL. The CDR3 protein is CASSQATESSGRRAFF. The CDR3 region has the DNA TGCGCCAGCAGCCAAGCTACGGAGAGCTCAGGGAGACGGGCTTTCTTT.

The chain couples TRBV10-2 to TRBJ1-1; a weak D match, TRBD1 (6 bases). CDR1 and CDR2 (germline): WSHSY, SAAADI. The CDR3 spans 13 residues. The V end lost 6 bases, the J end lost 6 bases, and 14 bases lay between the germline ends. The CDR3 protein is CASRGGSVPEAFF. The CDR3 nucleotides are TGCGCCAGCAGGGGGGGCTCTGTCCCTGAAGCTTTCTTT.